The clone carrying this T cell receptor beta chain was detected once. The data originate from a study of blood T cell repertoires in COVID-19. Looking at the study overall: Sample material is recorded as cDNA or gDNA derived from T cells, B-cell-depleted T cells, or PBMCs.

In the original workflow: Estimated nucleated cell counts came from reference gene primer amplification. Assay used: immunoSEQ multiplex PCR; TCRdb lists only in-frame clones, some missing. Clonal size and the V and J genes are those of that table, whereas D and trimming came from the DNA. The table lists under 65,000 clones, roughly 84% of them singletons. V was cut by 3 bases and J by 8 bases, with 10 bases left in between. The length of the CDR3 is 12 residues. This TCR came from a woman aged 60-75 years with acute or convalescent COVID-19. Sequenced sample: peripheral blood. This rearrangement joins TRBV12-3 or TRBV12-4 to TRBJ1-2; weak D call: TRBD1 (6 bases). CDR3 nucleotide sequence: TGTGCCAGCAGTTTCGGACAGACGGGCTACACCTTC. Its translation: CASSFGQTGYTF.